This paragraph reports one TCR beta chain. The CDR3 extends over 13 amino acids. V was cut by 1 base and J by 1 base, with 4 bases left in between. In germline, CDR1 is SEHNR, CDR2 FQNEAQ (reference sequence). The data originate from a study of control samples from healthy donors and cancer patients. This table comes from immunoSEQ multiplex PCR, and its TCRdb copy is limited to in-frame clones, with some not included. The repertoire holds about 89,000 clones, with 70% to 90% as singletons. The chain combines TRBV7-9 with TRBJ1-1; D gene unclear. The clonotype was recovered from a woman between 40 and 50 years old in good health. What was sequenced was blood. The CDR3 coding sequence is TGTGCCAGCAGCTTAGGCACGAACACTGAAGCTTTCTTT. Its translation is CASSLGTNTEAFF.